This is a list of T cell receptor beta chains from one sample in a study of OX40 agonist ivuxolimab in advanced cancers. The data were produced by immunoSEQ multiplex PCR, yet TCRdb's version contains in-frame clones alone and is incomplete. This sample has under 95,000 clones, with about 89% found just once. The input for sequencing was CD4+ or CD8+ T cells sorted from blood, taken in a trial of the OX40 agonist ivuxolimab. The receptors derive from an adult with an advanced solid tumor such as melanoma, head and neck, liver or kidney cancer. CDR3s include the opening cysteine and the closing phenylalanine or tryptophan. Each record gives: J gene, V gene, CDR3 protein.

TRBJ1-1 | TRBV18 | CASSPPVHTEAFF
TRBJ2-5 | TRBV27 | CASSFRLPELAETQYF
TRBJ2-3 | TRBV28 | CASTPTGEADTQYF
TRBJ1-4 | TRBV5-8 | CASSRVRNEKLFF
TRBJ1-2 | TRBV2 | CASSRATDYGYTF
TRBJ1-2 | TRBV6-5 | CASTRQGAGYGYTF
TRBJ1-2 | TRBV6-9 | CASSAPGESLNGYTF
TRBJ2-7 | TRBV25-1 | CASTDSGSSYEQYF
TRBJ2-3 | TRBV6-1 | CASSEEDFGTDTQYF
TRBJ1-5 | TRBV6-6 | CASIREGSNQPQHF
TRBJ1-3 | TRBV5-1 | CASSLAGGAEGNTIYF
TRBJ1-2 | TRBV9 | CASSVGEGTGGGGYTF
TRBJ1-2 | TRBV6-4 | CASSDGRVTGYTF
TRBJ2-1 | TRBV2 | CATGTSGLQFF
TRBJ1-1 | TRBV5-1 | CASISGDRWNTEAFF
TRBJ2-3 | TRBV6-1 | CASRGVLTDTQYF
TRBJ2-3 | TRBV11-1 | CASSPRRARGADTQYF
TRBJ1-4 | TRBV19 | CASTNPGRSTNEKLFF
TRBJ1-1 | TRBV19 | CASSIARTGDTEAFF
TRBJ1-2 | TRBV18 | CASSRTGNNYGYTF
TRBJ2-3 | TRBV7-3 | CASSLVGGADTDTQYF
TRBJ1-1 | TRBV6-5 | CASSSQGGNTEAFF
TRBJ2-5 | TRBV5-1 | CASSASTGEETQYF
TRBJ1-5 | TRBV19 | CASSISLTGRVLSNQPQHF
TRBJ2-2 | TRBV11-2 | CASSLRAGAGELFF
TRBJ2-2 | TRBV7-2 | CASSLYRVTQNTGELFF
TRBJ2-1 | TRBV6-1 | CASSRRGGYNEQFF